This T cell receptor beta chain was captured by sequencing in a study of radiotherapy plus CTLA-4 blockade in lung cancer. Study results and limitations: After radiotherapy and ipilimumab, tumor-derived clones expanded in peripheral blood.

Profiling relied on immunoSEQ multiplex PCR, and the TCRdb table lists in-frame clones only, not all of them. The sample consists of some 92,000 clones, approximately 85% of them appearing once. Focal radiation with ipilimumab CTLA-4 blockade was given to patients with chemo-refractory metastatic non-small-cell lung cancer. In germline, CDR1 is LNHDA, CDR2 SQIVND (reference sequence). V was clipped by 3 bases and J by 6 bases; unmatched bases: 8. The CDR3 has 15 residues. Points on this clone: The antigen is undetermined.

The TCR sequence derives from a human donor with non-small cell lung cancer who had a partial response to radiotherapy plus ipilimumab. The material was peripheral blood, obtained from a patient treated with radiotherapy plus ipilimumab. The chain couples TRBV19 to TRBJ1-5; 7 bases are a match to TRBD1. Here the CDR3 reads CASSITRQGGQPQHF. CDR3 coding DNA: TGTGCCAGTAGTATTACTAGACAGGGCGGTCAGCCCCAGCATTTT.